These 10 T cell receptor beta chains came from one sample sequenced in a study of regulatory T cells in long-lasting Graves disease (dated by TCRdb to about 2021). Per the publication, the time point label means: persistent/refractory GD, antithyroid drugs over 5 years with positive TRAb. For both TCR sequencing and RNA sequencing, RNA was extracted from PBMCs in TRIzol. The library was produced with multiplex PCR. The sequencing machine was an Illumina HiSeq 4000. CDR3 regions were amplified by Arm-PCR with iRepertoire HTBI primers to construct TCR beta libraries. TCRdb reanalyzed the raw reads on its own, using fastp at Q25 for trimming and MiXCR for clone calling, and kept in-frame beta chains. Every CDR3 protein is listed once, alongside the most common genes and DNA of its rows. The sample includes a few hundred thousand distinct CDR3 sequences, with 20% to 25% observed a single time. The top ten clonotypes cover roughly 6.9% of the sample.

The input for sequencing was peripheral blood mononuclear cells (PBMCs), taken when the disease was refractory, from a patient treated with antithyroid drugs. These receptors all come from a female donor with Graves disease.

Concerning this clonotype: A much larger clone differs by one base, so this may be a read error. J is TRBJ2-7 and V is TRBV6-2 or TRBV6-3; TRBD2 aligns across 12 bases. Germline V gives CDR1 MNHEY, CDR2 SVGEGT. This CDR3 region has 15 residues. As DNA, the CDR3 is TGTGCCAGCACCACAACGACTAGCGGGAGTTACGGGCAGTACTTC. Translated: CASTTTTSGSYGQYF.

A remark on this clonotype: Being one base from a much bigger clone, this may be a read error. The chain has TRBV27 and TRBJ2-2; TRBD1 is a possible D gene (5 bases). The CDR3 consists of 14 residues. Germline assignment: CDR1 MNHEY and CDR2 SMNVEV (reference sequence). The CDR3 here is CVSRTQWNTGELFF. In DNA, the CDR3 is TGTGTCAGCAGGACACAGTGGAACACCGGGGAGCTGTTTTTT.

Concerning this clonotype: Compared with germline, one end of the junction differs, possibly owing to a read error. The chain employs TRBV4-1 and TRBJ1-6, with D perhaps TRBD1 (6 bases). This CDR3 region has 15 residues. Germline CDR1 and CDR2: MGHRA and YSYEKL. CDR3 loop: CASSPRDIWVSPLHF. In DNA form, the CDR3 reads TGTGCCAGCAGCCCCCGGGACATATGGGTTTCACCCCTCCACTTT.

The CDR3 bases are TGCAGCGTTGGGGTTGTGGGGCGAGCTAACTATGGCTACACCTTC. The encoded protein is CSVGVVGRANYGYTF. The genes are TRBV29-1 and TRBJ1-2; D may be TRBD1 (5 bases). V dropped 4 bases and J dropped 0 bases, with 15 bases sitting between them. The CDR3 has 15 residues. Looked up from germline, CDR1 is SQVTM and CDR2 is ANQGSEA.

This clonotype has ten or more counts. The V and J genes are TRBV28 and TRBJ2-5; no firm D call. The V and J ends lost 2 bases and 5 bases respectively, with 6 bases between them. CDR1 MDHEN and CDR2 SYDVKM come from the germline V gene. The CDR3 totals 12 residues. In nucleotides, the CDR3 is TGTGCCAGCAGTTTAAGTCGGGAGACCCAGTACTTC. Protein product: CASSLSRETQYF.

This clonotype has a count of ten or more. This rearrangement joins TRBV28 to TRBJ1-2, with D unclear. The CDR3 is 14 residues long. The V end was cut by 1 base, the J end by 4 bases, with 10 bases between. Germline-derived CDR1 and CDR2 are MDHEN and SYDVKM. The CDR3 DNA follows: TGTGCCAGCAGTTTATATACGGTCAGCTATGGCTACACCTTC. Translated: CASSLYTVSYGYTF.

The chain uses TRBV27 and TRBJ1-2; D is unclear. V dropped 8 bases and J dropped 4 bases, with 8 bases sitting between them. Per the germline V gene, CDR1 is MNHEY and CDR2 is SMNVEV (reference sequence). CDR3 length: 11 amino acids. CDR3 protein: CASGQLYGYTF. The CDR3, as DNA: TGTGCCAGCGGGCAGCTCTATGGCTACACCTTC.

This clonotype has at least ten counts. The V call is TRBV7-2, the J call TRBJ1-2, with D possibly matching TRBD1 (5 bases). V was cut by 5 bases and J by 4 bases, with 17 bases left in between. The CDR3 is 15 residues long. Germline CDR1 reads SGHTA; CDR2 reads FQGNSA. The CDR3 loop reads CASSPDGNQGYGYTF. The CDR3 nucleotides are TGTGCCAGCAGCCCCGATGGTAACCAGGGCTATGGCTACACCTTC.

The table lists this clonotype with many counts. V and J are TRBV28 and TRBJ2-7; possible D gene TRBD1, 6 bases. The germline V and J ends were trimmed by 6 bases and 5 bases, with 17 bases remaining between them. Per the germline V gene, CDR1 is MDHEN and CDR2 is SYDVKM. The length of the CDR3 is 14 residues. CDR3 sequence: CASRKGQLSDEQYF. The CDR3 region has the DNA TGTGCCAGCAGGAAAGGACAGCTGAGCGACGAGCAGTACTTC.

This clonotype was found many times. The rearrangement joins TRBV20-1 to TRBJ1-2; 8 nucleotides agree with TRBD1. The CDR3 covers 12 residues. J lost 4 bases, V lost 4 bases, and 2 bases had no gene match. Germline V lookup: CDR1 DFQATT, CDR2 SNEGSKA (reference sequence). CDR3 loop: CSATDRAYGYTF. The DNA for the CDR3 is TGCAGTGCTACGGACAGGGCCTATGGCTACACCTTC.